This T cell receptor beta chain was identified in a study of CD8 T cells in ankylosing spondylitis. Study outcomes and limitations: A motif of fewer than ten highly homologous TCR beta variants was seen as apparently characteristic of ankylosing spondylitis blood. Within peripheral blood, clones linked to disease were CD8+ and relatively rare. Matched synovial fluid from ankylosing spondylitis patients was reported to be enriched for disease-linked clones.

The CDR3 is 16 amino acids. The V and J ends lost 2 bases and 5 bases respectively, with 18 bases between them. Germline loops: CDR1 SGDLS, CDR2 YYNGEE. In making TCR beta libraries, quantitative 5'-RACE with molecular barcodes was used. TCRdb recomputed calls from the 5' RACE reads with MiXCR, one row per CDR3 protein. Here the sample spans a few hundred thousand distinct CDR3 sequences, roughly 15% being singletons. Comment on this clonotype: Its matching antigen is unknown.

The receptor was derived from a male donor with ankylosing spondylitis. The rearrangement joins TRBV9 to TRBJ2-3; D is possibly TRBD1 (5 bases). Sequencing was carried out using blood, either unsorted or a sorted T cell fraction (not recorded which). The CDR3 DNA reads TGTGCCAGCAGCGTCCTTGGCTGGGGCTGGGAAGATACGCAGTATTTT. Protein: CASSVLGWGWEDTQYF.